Detailed here is one T cell receptor (beta chain). Its specificity is unknown. The data were taken from a study of cytomegalovirus exposure and HLA in healthy donors. The overall study: Later analysis reported that the approximately 120 validation repertoires shared the platform of the 500 to 850 first-cohort repertoires.

Germline V gives CDR1 KGHSH, CDR2 LQKENI. CDR3 length: 13 amino acids. The trim removed 3 bases at V and 7 bases at J, leaving 2 bases unmatched. Points from the study as a whole: Researchers reported that a few CMV-associated chains were confirmed in vitro as CMV antigen-specific. TCR clusters originating in the first cohort tended to co-occur in the approximately 120 validation repertoires, according to a later analysis.

Generated by immunoSEQ multiplex PCR, the TCRdb table keeps only in-frame clones and is missing some. The sample yields approximately 280,000 clones, 70% to 90% seen once. The V call is TRBV18, the J call TRBJ1-5, with 8 bases fitting TRBD1. Sequenced sample: PBMCs. The TCR originated in a young woman in good health and CMV-seronegative. The DNA of the CDR3 is TGTGCCAGCTCACCGACAGGGGACCAGCCCCAGCATTTT. Protein sequence: CASSPTGDQPQHF.